The T cell receptor beta chain under discussion was sequenced for a study of blood T cell repertoires in COVID-19. Germline CDR1 and CDR2: MDHEN and SYDVKM. The CDR3 runs to 14 residues. The V and J ends lost 6 bases and 6 bases, in that order; junction bases with no gene match: 10. In the original workflow: Estimation of nucleated cell counts was performed using reference gene primer amplification. Only in-frame clones appear in the TCRdb table, and some are missing; sequencing was by immunoSEQ multiplex PCR. That table gives V, J and clone size, and the DNA gave D and trimming. The sample records roughly 250,000 clones, roughly four fifths being singletons.

Sequenced sample: peripheral blood. The source is a man aged 45-60 years with acute or convalescent COVID-19. The rearrangement uses TRBV28 and TRBJ2-7; 8 bases are a match to TRBD1. CDR3 in DNA: TGTGCCAGCAGGGCCACAGGGGGAGGTGGCGAGCAGTACTTC. It codes for CASRATGGGGEQYF.